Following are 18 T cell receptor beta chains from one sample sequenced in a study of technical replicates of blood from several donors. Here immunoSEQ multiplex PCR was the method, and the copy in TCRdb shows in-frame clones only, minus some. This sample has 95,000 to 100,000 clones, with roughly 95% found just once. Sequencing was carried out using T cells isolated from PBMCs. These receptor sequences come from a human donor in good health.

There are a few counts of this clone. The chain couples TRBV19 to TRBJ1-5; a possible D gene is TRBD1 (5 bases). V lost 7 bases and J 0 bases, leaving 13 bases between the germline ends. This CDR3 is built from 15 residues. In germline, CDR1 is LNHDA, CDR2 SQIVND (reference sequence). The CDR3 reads CASTRTRDSNQPQHF. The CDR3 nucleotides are TGTGCCAGTACCCGGACAAGAGATAGCAATCAGCCCCAGCATTTT.

Written as DNA, the CDR3 is TGCGCCAGCAGTACTAGCGGGGTCTACAATGAGCAGTTCTTC. It encodes CASSTSGVYNEQFF. V usage is TRBV10-1 and J usage is TRBJ2-1; 10 bases are a match to TRBD2. Germline trimming cut 5 bases from V and 3 bases from J; bases unmatched to any gene: 1. Per the germline V gene, CDR1 is WNHNN and CDR2 is SYGVQD (reference sequence). This CDR3 spans 14 amino acids.

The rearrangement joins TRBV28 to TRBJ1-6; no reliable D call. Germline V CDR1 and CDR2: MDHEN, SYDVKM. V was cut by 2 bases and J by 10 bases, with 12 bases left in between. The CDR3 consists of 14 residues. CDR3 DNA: TGTGCCAGCAGTTTAGACACCTCAATATCACCCCTCCACTTT. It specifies CASSLDTSISPLHF.

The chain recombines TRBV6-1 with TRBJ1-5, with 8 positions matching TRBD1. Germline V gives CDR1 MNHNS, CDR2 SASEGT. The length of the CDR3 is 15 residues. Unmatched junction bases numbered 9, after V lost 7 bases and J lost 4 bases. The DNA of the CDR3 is TGTGCCAGCACCGATCGGACAGGGTATAATCAGCCCCAGCATTTT. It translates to CASTDRTGYNQPQHF.

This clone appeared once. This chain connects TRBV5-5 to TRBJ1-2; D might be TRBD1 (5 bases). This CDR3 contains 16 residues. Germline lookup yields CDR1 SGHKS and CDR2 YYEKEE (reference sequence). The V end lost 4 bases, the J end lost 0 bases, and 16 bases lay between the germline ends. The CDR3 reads CASSPTLGPANYGYTF. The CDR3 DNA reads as TGTGCCAGCAGCCCTACCTTGGGGCCCGCTAACTATGGCTACACCTTC. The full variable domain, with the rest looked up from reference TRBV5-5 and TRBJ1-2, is DAGVTQSPTHLIKTRGQQVTLRCSPISGHKSVSWYQQVLGQGPQFIFQYYEKEERGRGNFPDRFSARQFPNYSSELNVNALLLGDSALYLCASSPTLGPANYGYTFGSGTRLTVV.

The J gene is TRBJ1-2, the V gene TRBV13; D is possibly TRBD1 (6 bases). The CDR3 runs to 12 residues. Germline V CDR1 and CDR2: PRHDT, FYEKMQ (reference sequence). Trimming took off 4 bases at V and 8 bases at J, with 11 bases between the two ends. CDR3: CASSSNRDGYTF. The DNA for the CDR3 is TGTGCCAGCAGCTCAAACAGGGACGGCTACACCTTC.

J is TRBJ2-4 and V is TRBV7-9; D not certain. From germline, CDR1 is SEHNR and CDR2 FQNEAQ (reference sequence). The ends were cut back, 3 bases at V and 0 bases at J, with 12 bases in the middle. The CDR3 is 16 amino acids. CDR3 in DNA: TGTGCCAGCAGCTTGTCCCAGAACAGAGCCAAAAACATTCAGTACTTC. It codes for CASSLSQNRAKNIQYF.

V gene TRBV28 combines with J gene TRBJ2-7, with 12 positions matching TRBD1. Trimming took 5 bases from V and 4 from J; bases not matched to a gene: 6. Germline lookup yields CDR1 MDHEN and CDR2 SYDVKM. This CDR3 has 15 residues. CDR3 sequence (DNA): TGTGCCAGCAGTAAACCGGGACAGGGGGCATACGAGCAGTACTTC. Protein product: CASSKPGQGAYEQYF.

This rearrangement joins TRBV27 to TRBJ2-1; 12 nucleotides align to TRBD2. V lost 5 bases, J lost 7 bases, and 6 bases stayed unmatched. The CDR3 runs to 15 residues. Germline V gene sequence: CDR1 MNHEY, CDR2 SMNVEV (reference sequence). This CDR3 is CASSPTSGSLNEQFF. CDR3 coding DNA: TGTGCCAGCAGTCCGACTAGCGGGAGCTTAAATGAGCAGTTCTTC.

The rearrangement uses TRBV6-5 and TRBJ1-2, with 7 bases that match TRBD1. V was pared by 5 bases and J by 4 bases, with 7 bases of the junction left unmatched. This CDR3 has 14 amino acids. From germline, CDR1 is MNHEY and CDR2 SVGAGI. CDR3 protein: CASSRGGGGYGYTF. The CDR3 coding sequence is TGTGCCAGCAGTCGAGGGGGCGGCGGCTATGGCTACACCTTC.

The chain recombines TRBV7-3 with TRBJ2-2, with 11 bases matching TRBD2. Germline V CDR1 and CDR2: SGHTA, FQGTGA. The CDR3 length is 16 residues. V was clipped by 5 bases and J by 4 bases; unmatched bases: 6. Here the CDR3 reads CASSLAGGPPTGELFF. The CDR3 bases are TGTGCCAGCAGCCTAGCGGGGGGACCCCCCACCGGGGAGCTGTTTTTT.

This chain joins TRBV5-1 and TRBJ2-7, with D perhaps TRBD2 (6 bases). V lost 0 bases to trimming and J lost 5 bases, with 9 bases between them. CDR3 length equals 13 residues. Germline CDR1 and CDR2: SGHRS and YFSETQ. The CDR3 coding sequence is TGCGCCAGCAGCTTGGTAGGGGAGGACGAGCAGTACTTC. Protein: CASSLVGEDEQYF. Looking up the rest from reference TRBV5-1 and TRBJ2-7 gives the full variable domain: KAGVTQTPRYLIKTRGQQVTLSCSPISGHRSVSWYQQTPGQGLQFLFEYFSETQRNKGNFPGRFSGRQFSNSRSEMNVSTLELGDSALYLCASSLVGEDEQYFGPGTRLTVT.

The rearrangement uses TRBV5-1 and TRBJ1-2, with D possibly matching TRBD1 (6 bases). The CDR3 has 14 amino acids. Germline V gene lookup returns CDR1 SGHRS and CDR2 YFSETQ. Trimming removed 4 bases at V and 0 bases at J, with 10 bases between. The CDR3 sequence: CASSVGGANYGYTF. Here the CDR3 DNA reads TGCGCCAGCAGCGTAGGGGGAGCTAACTATGGCTACACCTTC.

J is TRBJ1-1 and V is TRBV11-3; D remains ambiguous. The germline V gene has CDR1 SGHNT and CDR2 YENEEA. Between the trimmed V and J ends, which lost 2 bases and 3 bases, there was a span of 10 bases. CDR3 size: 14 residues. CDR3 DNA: TGTGCCAGCAGCTTATTTCGACTGGACACTGAAGCTTTCTTT. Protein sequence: CASSLFRLDTEAFF.

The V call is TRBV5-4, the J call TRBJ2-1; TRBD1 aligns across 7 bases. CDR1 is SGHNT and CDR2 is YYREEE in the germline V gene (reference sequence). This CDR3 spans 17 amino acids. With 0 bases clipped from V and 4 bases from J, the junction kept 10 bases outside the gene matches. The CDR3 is CASSLVSWDSPYNEQFF. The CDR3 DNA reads TGTGCCAGCAGCTTGGTCTCATGGGACAGCCCATACAATGAGCAGTTCTTC.

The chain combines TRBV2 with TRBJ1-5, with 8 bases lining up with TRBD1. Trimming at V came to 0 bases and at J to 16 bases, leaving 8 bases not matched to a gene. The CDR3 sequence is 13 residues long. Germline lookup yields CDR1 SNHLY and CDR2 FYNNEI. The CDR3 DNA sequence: TGTGCCAGCAGTGAAGCGCTACGGACAGGGCTTCATTTT. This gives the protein CASSEALRTGLHF.

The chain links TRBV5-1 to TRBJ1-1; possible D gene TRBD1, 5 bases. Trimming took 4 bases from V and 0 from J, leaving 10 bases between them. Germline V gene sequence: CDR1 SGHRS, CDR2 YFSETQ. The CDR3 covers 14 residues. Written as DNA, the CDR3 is TGCGCCAGCAGCCTAGGGGCTGTGAACACTGAAGCTTTCTTT. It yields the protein CASSLGAVNTEAFF.

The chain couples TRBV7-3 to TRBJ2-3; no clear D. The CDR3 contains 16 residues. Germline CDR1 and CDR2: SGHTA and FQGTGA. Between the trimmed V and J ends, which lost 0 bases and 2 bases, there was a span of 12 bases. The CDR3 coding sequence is TGTGCCAGCAGCTTAACCTCCTCGAGTCTCACAGATACGCAGTATTTT. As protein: CASSLTSSSLTDTQYF.